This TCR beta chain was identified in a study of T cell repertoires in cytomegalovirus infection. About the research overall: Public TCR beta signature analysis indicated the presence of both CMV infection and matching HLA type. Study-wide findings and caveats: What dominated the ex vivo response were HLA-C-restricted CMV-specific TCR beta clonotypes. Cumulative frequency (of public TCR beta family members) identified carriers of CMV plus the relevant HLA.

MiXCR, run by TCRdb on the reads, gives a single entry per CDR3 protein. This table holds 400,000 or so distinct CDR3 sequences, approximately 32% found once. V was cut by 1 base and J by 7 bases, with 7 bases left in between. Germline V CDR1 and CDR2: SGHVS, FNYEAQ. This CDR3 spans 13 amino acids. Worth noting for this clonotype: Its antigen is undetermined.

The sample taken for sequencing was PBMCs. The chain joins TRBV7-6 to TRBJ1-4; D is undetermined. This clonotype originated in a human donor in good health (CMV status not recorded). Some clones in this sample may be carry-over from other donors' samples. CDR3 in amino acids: CASSLGLGEKLFF. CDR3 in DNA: TGTGCCAGCAGCTTAGGATTGGGTGAAAAACTGTTTTTT.